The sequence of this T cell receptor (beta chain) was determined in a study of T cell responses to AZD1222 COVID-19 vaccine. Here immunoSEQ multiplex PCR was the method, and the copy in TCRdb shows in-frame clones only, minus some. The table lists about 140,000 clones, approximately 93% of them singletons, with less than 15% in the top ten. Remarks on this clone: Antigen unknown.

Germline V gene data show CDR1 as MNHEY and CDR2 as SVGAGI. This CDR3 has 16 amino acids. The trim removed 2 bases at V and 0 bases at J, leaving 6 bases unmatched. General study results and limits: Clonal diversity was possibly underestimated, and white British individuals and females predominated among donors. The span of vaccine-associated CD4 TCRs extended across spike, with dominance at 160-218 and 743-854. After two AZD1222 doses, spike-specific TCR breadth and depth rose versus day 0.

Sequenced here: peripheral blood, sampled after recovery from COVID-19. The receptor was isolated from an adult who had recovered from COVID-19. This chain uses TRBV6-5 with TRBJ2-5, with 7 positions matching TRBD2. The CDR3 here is CASSYGASGDQETQYF. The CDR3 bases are TGTGCCAGCAGTTACGGGGCTAGCGGAGACCAAGAGACCCAGTACTTC.